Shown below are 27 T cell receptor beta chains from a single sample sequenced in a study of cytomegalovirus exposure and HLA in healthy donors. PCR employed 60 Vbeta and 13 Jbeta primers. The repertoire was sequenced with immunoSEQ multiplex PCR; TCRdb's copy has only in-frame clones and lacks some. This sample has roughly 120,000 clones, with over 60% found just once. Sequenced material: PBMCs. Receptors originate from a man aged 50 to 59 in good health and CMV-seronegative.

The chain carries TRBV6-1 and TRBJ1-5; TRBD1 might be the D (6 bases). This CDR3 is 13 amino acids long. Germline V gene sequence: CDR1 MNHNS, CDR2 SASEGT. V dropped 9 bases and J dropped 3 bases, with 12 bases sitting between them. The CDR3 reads CASVNRVNQPQHF. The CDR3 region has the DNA TGTGCCAGTGTGAACAGGGTCAATCAGCCCCAGCATTTT.

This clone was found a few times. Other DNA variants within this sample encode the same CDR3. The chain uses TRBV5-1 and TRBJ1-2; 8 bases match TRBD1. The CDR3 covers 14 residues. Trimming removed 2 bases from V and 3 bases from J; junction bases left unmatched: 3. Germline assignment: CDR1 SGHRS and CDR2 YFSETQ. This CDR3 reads CASSFSTGDYGYTF. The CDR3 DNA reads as TGCGCCAGCAGCTTTTCGACAGGGGACTATGGCTACACCTTC.

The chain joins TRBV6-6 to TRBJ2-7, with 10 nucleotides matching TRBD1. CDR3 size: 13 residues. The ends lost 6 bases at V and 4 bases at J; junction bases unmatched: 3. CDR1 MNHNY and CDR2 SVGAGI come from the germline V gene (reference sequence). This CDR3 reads CASSRGQGYEQYF. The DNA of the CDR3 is TGTGCCAGCAGCCGGGGACAGGGGTACGAGCAGTACTTC.

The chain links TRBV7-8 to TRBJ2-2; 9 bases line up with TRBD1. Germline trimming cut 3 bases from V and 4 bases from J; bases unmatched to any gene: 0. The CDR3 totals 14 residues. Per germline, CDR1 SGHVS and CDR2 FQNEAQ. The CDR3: CASSLTGGTGELFF. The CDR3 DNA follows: TGTGCCAGCAGCTTGACAGGGGGCACCGGGGAGCTGTTTTTT.

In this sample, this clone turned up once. In DNA, the CDR3 is TGTGCCAGCAGCTTTGGGTCTGGACAGGGGGCCTACGAGCAGTACTTC. Amino acids: CASSFGSGQGAYEQYF. The chain combines TRBV11-2 with TRBJ2-7; 10 bases fit TRBD1. The CDR3 sequence is 16 residues long. J lost 2 bases, V lost 3 bases, and 7 bases had no gene match. In germline, CDR1 is SGHAT, CDR2 FQNNGV. The full variable domain, its missing parts supplied by reference TRBV11-2 and TRBJ2-7, is EAGVAQSPRYKIIEKRQSVAFWCNPISGHATLYWYQQILGQGPKLLIQFQNNGVVDDSQLPKDRFSAERLKGVDSTLKIQPAKLEDSAVYLCASSFGSGQGAYEQYFGPGTRLTVT.

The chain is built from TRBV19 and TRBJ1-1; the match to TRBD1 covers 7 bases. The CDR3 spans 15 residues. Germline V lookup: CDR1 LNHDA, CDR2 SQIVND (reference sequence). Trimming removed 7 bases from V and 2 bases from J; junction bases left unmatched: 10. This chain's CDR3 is CASTPTGRGNTEAFF. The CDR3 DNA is TGTGCCAGTACCCCGACAGGGAGAGGTAACACTGAAGCTTTCTTT. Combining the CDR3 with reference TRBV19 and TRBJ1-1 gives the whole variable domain DGGITQSPKYLFRKEGQNVTLSCEQNLNHDAMYWYRQDPGQGLRLIYYSQIVNDFQKGDIAEGYSVSREKKESFPLTVTSAQKNPTAFYLCASTPTGRGNTEAFFGQGTRLTVV.

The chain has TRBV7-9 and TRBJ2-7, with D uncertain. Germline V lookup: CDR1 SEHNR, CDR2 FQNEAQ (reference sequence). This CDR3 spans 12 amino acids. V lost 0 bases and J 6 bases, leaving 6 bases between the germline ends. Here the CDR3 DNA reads TGTGCCAGCAGCTTAGCGGGCCGCGAGCAGTACGTC. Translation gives CASSLAGREQYV.

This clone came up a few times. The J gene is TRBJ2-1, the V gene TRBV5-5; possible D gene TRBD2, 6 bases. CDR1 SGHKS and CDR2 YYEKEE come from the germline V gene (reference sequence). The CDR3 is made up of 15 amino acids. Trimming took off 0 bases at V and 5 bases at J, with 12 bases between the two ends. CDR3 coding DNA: TGTGCCAGCAGCTTGGGTATAACTAGCAACAATGAGCAGTTCTTC. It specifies CASSLGITSNNEQFF.

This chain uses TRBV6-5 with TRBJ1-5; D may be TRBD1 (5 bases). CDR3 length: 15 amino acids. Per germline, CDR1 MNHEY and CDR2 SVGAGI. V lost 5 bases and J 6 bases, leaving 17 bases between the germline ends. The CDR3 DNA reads TGTGCCAGCAGTCCCGCGGACACCCCGGTTCAGCCCCAGCATTTT. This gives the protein CASSPADTPVQPQHF.

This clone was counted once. Written as DNA, the CDR3 is TGTGCCAGCAGCCCTGGTCGCCGGGATACGCAGTATTTT. Translated: CASSPGRRDTQYF. This chain connects TRBV7-2 to TRBJ2-3, with D unclear. Trimming took 5 bases from V and 6 from J, leaving 12 bases between them. Germline CDR1 and CDR2: SGHTA and FQGNSA. CDR3 length equals 13 residues.

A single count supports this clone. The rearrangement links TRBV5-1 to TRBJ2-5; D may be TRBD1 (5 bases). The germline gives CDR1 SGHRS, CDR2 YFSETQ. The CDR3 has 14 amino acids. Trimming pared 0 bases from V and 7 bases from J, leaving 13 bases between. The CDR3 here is CASSLERQGATQYF. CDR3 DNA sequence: TGCGCCAGCAGCTTGGAACGGCAAGGGGCGACCCAGTACTTC. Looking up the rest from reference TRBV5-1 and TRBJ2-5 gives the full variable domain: KAGVTQTPRYLIKTRGQQVTLSCSPISGHRSVSWYQQTPGQGLQFLFEYFSETQRNKGNFPGRFSGRQFSNSRSEMNVSTLELGDSALYLCASSLERQGATQYFGPGTRLLVL.

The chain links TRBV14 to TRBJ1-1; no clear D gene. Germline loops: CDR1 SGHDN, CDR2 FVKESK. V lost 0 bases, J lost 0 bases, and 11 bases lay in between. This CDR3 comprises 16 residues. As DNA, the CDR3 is TGTGCCAGCAGCCAAGACCAGCGGCGGATGAACACTGAAGCTTTCTTT. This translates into CASSQDQRRMNTEAFF.

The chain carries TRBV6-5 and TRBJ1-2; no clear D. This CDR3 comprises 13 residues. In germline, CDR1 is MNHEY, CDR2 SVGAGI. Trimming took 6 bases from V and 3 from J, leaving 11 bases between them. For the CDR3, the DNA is TGTGCCAGCAGAAAGGAGCTCCACTATGGCTACACCTTC. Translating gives CASRKELHYGYTF.

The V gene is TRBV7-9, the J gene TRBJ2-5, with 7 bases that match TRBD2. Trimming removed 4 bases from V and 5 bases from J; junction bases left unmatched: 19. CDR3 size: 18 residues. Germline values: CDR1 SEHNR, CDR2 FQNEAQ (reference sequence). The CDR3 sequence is CASSSRGSASGLRETQYF. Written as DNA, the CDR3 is TGTGCCAGCAGCTCACGAGGTTCGGCTAGCGGCCTCCGGGAGACCCAGTACTTC.

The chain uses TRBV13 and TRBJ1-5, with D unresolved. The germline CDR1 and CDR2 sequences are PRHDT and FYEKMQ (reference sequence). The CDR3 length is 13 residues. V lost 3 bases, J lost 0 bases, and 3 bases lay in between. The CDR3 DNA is TGTGCCAGCAGCTTTCGTAGCAATCAGCCCCAGCATTTT. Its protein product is CASSFRSNQPQHF. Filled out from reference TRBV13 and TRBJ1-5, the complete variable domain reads AAGVIQSPRHLIKEKRETATLKCYPIPRHDTVYWYQQGPGQDPQFLISFYEKMQSDKGSIPDRFSAQQFSDYHSELNMSSLELGDSALYFCASSFRSNQPQHFGDGTRLSIL.

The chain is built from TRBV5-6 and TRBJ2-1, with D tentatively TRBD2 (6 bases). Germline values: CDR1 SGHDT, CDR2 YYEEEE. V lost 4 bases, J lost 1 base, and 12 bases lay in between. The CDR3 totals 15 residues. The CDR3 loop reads CASSGGSRSYNEQFF. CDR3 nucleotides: TGTGCCAGCAGCGGGGGGAGTAGATCCTACAATGAGCAGTTCTTC.

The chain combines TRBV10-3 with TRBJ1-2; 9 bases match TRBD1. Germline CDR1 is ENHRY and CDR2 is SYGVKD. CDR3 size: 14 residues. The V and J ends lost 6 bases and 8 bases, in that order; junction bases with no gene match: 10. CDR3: CAISNLQGADGYTF. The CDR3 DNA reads TGTGCCATCAGCAACCTACAGGGGGCAGACGGCTACACCTTC.

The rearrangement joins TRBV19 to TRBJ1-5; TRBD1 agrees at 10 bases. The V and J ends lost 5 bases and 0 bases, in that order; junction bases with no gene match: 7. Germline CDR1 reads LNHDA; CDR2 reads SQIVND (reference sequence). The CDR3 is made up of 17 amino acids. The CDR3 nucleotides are TGTGCCAGTAGTTTGGGACAGGGGAGACTTAGCAATCAGCCCCAGCATTTT. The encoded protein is CASSLGQGRLSNQPQHF.

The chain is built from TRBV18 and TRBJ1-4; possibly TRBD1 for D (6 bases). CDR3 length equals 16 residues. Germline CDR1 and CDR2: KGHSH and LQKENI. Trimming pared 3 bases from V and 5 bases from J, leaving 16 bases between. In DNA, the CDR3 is TGTGCCAGCTCACCCTACAATGCAGGGGAAAATGAAAAACTGTTTTTT. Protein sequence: CASSPYNAGENEKLFF.

Here the CDR3 reads CASSEAAFRGKDNEQFF. In DNA form, the CDR3 reads TGTGCCAGCAGTGAAGCGGCCTTCAGGGGAAAGGACAATGAGCAGTTCTTC. This sequence joins TRBV2 and TRBJ2-1, with D possibly TRBD1 on 6 matching bases. Germline V gene data show CDR1 as SNHLY and CDR2 as FYNNEI. Trimming shortened V by 0 bases and J by 5 bases, and 17 bases separated the two germline ends. CDR3 length equals 17 residues. The variable domain in full, with the rest retrieved from reference TRBV2 and TRBJ2-1, is EPEVTQTPSHQVTQMGQEVILRCVPISNHLYFYWYRQILGQKVEFLVSFYNNEISEKSEIFDDQFSVERPDGSNFTLKIRSTKLEDSAMYFCASSEAAFRGKDNEQFFGPGTRLTVL.

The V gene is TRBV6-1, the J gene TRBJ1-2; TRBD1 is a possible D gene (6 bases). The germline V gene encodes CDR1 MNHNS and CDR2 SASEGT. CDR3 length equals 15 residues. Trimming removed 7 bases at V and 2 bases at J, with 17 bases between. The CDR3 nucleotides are TGTGCCAGCACCCCCCGACTGACAGGAAACTATGGCTACACCTTC. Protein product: CASTPRLTGNYGYTF.

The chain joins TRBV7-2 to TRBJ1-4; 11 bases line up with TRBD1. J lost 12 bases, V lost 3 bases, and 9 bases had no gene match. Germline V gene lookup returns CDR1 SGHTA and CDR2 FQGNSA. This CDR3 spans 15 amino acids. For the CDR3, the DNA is TGTGCCAGCAGCTTGTCCGGGACAGGGGGGCCTGAACTGTTTTTT. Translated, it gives CASSLSGTGGPELFF.

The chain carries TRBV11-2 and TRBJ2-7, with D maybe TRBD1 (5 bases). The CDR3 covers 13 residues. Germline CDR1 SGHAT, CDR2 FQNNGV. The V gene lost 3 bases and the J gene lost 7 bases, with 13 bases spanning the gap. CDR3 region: CASSFLQAGEQYF. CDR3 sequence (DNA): TGTGCCAGCAGCTTCTTACAGGCAGGGGAGCAGTACTTC.

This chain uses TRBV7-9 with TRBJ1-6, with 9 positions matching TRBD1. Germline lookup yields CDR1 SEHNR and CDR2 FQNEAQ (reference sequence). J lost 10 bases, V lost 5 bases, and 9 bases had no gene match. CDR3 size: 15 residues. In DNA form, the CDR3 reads TGTGCCAGCAGCGGGCCGGGACAGGGAAGCTCACCCCTCCACTTT. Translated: CASSGPGQGSSPLHF.

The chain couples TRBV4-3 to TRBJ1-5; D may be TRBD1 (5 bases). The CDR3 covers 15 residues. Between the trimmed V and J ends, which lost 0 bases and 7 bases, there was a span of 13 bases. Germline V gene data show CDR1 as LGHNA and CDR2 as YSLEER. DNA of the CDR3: TGCGCCAGCAGCCAAGACGCGGGGGGAGAGCAGCCCCAGCATTTT. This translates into CASSQDAGGEQPQHF.

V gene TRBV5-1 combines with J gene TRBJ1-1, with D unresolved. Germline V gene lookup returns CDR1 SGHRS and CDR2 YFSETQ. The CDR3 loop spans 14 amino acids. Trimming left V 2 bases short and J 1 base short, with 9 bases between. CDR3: CASSFGRGNTEAFF. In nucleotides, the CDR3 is TGCGCCAGCAGCTTCGGACGGGGGAACACTGAAGCTTTCTTT.

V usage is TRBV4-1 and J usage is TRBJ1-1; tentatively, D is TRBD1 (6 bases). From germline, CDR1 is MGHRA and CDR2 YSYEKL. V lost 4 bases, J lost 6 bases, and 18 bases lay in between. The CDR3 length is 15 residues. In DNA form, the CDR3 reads TGCGCCAGCAGCCCCAGCCCACAGGGCGACGCTGAAGCTTTCTTT. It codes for CASSPSPQGDAEAFF.